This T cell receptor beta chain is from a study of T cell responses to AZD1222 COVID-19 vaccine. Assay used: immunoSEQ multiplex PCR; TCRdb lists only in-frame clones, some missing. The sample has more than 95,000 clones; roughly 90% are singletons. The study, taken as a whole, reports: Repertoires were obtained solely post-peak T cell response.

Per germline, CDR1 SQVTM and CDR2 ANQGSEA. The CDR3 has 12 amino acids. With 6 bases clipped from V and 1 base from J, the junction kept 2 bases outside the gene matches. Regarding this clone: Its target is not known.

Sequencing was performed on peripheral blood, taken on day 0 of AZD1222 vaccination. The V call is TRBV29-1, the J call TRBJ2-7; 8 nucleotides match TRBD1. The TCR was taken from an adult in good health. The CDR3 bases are TGCAGCGTCAGACAGGGGTCCTACGAGCAGTACTTC. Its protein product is CSVRQGSYEQYF.